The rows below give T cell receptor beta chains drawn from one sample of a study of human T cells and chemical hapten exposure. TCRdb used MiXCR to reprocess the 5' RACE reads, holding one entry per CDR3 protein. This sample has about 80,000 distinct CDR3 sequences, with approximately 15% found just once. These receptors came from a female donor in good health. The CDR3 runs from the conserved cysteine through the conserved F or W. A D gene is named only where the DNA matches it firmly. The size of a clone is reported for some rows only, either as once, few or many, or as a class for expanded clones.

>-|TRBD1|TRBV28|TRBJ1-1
TGTGCCAGCATTTTGACCGGGACAGGGGGTCCTTCATTCTTT
CASILTGTGGPSFF
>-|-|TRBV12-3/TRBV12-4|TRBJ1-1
TGTGCCAGCAGTTTATTTTCGACAGAGATGGGCACTGAAGCTTTCTTT
CASSLFSTEMGTEAFF
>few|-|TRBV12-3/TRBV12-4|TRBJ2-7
TGTGCCAGCAGCCCCCGGACGGGGACGGGCGAGCAGTACTTC
CASSPRTGTGEQYF
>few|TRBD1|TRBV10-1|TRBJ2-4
TGCGCCAGCGGCCCGAGACAGGGTTTGCGCATAGGATGGAACATTCAGTACTTC
CASGPRQGLRIGWNIQYF
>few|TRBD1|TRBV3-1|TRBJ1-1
TGTGCCAGCAGGGCAGGGGGGCGGAACACTGAAGCTTTCTTT
CASRAGGRNTEAFF
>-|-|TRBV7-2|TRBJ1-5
TGTGCCAGCAGCTTGGACCGAGAAACGCCCCAGCATTTT
CASSLDRETPQHF
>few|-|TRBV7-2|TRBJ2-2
TGTGCCAGCAGCTTAGCCTTGGGGGGTGGGGAGCTGTTTTTT
CASSLALGGGELFF
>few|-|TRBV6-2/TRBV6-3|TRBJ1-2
TGTGCCAGCAGCTCGGCCCGGCGACCAGTGATCTATGGCTACACCTTC
CASSSARRPVIYGYTF
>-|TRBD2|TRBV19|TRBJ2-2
TGTGCCAGTAGTCTCCGGGTAGCGGGGCCCACCGGGGAGCTGTTTTTT
CASSLRVAGPTGELFF
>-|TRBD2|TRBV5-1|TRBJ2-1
TGCGCCAGCAGCTCCAAAGATAGCGGGAGGCCTGACAATGAGCAGTTCTTC
CASSSKDSGRPDNEQFF
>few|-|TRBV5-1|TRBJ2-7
TGCGCCAGCAGCCTTACTAGCTCCCACGAGCAGTACTTC
CASSLTSSHEQYF
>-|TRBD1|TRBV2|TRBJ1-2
TGTGCCAGCAGTGAAGGTGGCAGGGGGCTCTATGGCTACACCTTC
CASSEGGRGLYGYTF
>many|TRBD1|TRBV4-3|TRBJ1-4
TGCGCCAGCAGCCAAGACTTGACAGGGTTTGAAAAACTGTTTTTT
CASSQDLTGFEKLFF
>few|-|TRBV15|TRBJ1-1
TGTGCCACCAGCAGAGATCAGGGATATGAAGCTTTCTTT
CATSRDQGYEAFF